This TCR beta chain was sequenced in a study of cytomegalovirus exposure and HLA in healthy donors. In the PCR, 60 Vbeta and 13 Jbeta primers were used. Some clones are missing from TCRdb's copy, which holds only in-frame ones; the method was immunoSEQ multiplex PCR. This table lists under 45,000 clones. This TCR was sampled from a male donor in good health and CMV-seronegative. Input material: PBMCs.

CDR3 sequence (DNA): TGTGCCAGCAGCGTCGCCGGTGGAGCCACTGAAGCTTTCTTT. Translation gives CASSVAGGATEAFF. The J gene is TRBJ1-1, the V gene TRBV9; D ambiguous. This CDR3 spans 14 amino acids. V was trimmed by 2 bases and J by 4 bases, leaving 12 bases between them. In germline, CDR1 is SGDLS, CDR2 YYNGEE. The whole variable domain, filled in from reference TRBV9 and TRBJ1-1, reads DSGVTQTPKHLITATGQRVTLRCSPRSGDLSVYWYQQSLDQGLQFLIQYYNGEERAKGNILERFSAQQFPDLHSELNLSSLELGDSALYFCASSVAGGATEAFFGQGTRLTVV.